Below, 8 T cell receptor beta chains from the same sample are listed, as sequenced in a study of T cell changes during pregnancy in multiple sclerosis. TCRdb keeps only in-frame clones here, not all; method: immunoSEQ multiplex PCR. The data contain 61,000 or so clones, about 94% of them singletons. Material: CD4+ T cells from peripheral blood mononuclear cells, obtained before pregnancy. The receptors stem from a female donor with multiple sclerosis, enrolled in a pregnancy study.

This chain links TRBV25-1 with TRBJ2-1; 7 bases agree with TRBD1. CDR1 and CDR2 (germline): MGHDK, SYGVNS. This CDR3 comprises 16 residues. With V trimmed by 1 base and J by 7 bases, 10 bases remained unmatched. The CDR3 region has the DNA TGTGCCAGCAGTGAATTGCGAGAAGGGGGCTTTAATGAGCAGTTCTTC. It is translated as CASSELREGGFNEQFF.

The V and J genes are TRBV4-2 and TRBJ1-6; no reliable D call. Deletions cut 1 base from V and 7 bases from J, with 8 bases between. Germline loops: CDR1 LGHNA, CDR2 YNFKEQ. The CDR3 spans 14 residues. The CDR3 sequence: CASSQGLRNSPLHF. The CDR3, as DNA: TGTGCCAGCAGCCAAGGATTGAGGAATTCACCCCTCCACTTT.

The CDR3 nucleotides read TGTGCCAGCAGTTTAGGACAGGCCTCCTATGGCTACACCTTC. Translation: CASSLGQASYGYTF. The chain employs TRBV28 and TRBJ1-2; 7 bases line up with TRBD1. The CDR3 sequence is 14 residues long. The germline V gene has CDR1 MDHEN and CDR2 SYDVKM. V trimming: 2 bases; J trimming: 4 bases; junction bases outside the gene matches: 4.

This clone was recorded once. The V and J genes are TRBV9 and TRBJ2-1, with D tentatively TRBD2 (6 bases). Trimming shortened V by 4 bases and J by 3 bases, and 14 bases separated the two germline ends. Germline V gene sequence: CDR1 SGDLS, CDR2 YYNGEE. The length of the CDR3 is 15 residues. The CDR3 loop reads CASSPRAGNYNEQFF. CDR3 nucleotide sequence: TGTGCCAGCAGCCCCCGCGCGGGGAACTACAATGAGCAGTTCTTC. Based on the CDR3 plus reference TRBV9 and TRBJ2-1, the full variable domain is DSGVTQTPKHLITATGQRVTLRCSPRSGDLSVYWYQQSLDQGLQFLIQYYNGEERAKGNILERFSAQQFPDLHSELNLSSLELGDSALYFCASSPRAGNYNEQFFGPGTRLTVL.

CDR3 DNA: TGTGCCACCAGCAGAGATACTGGGAGGGTTGAAGCTTTCTTT. As protein: CATSRDTGRVEAFF. The chain combines TRBV15 with TRBJ1-1; D is unclear. CDR1 is LNHNV, CDR2 YYDKDF, per germline (reference sequence). The CDR3 has 14 residues. Trimming took off 0 bases at V and 7 bases at J, with 12 bases between the two ends.

The chain recombines TRBV10-3 with TRBJ2-5; D unresolved. The CDR3 totals 14 residues. Trimming removed 0 bases at V and 4 bases at J, with 9 bases between. Germline V gene data show CDR1 as ENHRY and CDR2 as SYGVKD. The DNA of the CDR3 is TGTGCCATCAGTGAGTCTGAAGTCGGAGAGACCCAGTACTTC. It is translated as CAISESEVGETQYF.

This sequence joins TRBV6-6 and TRBJ1-1, with TRBD1 matching 8 bases. The CDR3 loop spans 13 amino acids. The ends lost 6 bases at V and 2 bases at J; junction bases unmatched: 2. Germline CDR1 is MNHNY and CDR2 is SVGAGI (reference sequence). The CDR3 sequence is CASRGTGNTEAFF. The CDR3 region has the DNA TGTGCCAGCAGGGGGACAGGTAACACTGAAGCTTTCTTT.

This chain joins TRBV7-9 and TRBJ2-3; tentative D call: TRBD1 (6 bases). Germline assignment: CDR1 SEHNR and CDR2 FQNEAQ (reference sequence). Trimming cost V 0 bases and J 11 bases, with 24 bases left between them. CDR3 length: 17 residues. Here the CDR3 DNA reads TGTGCCAGCAGCTTAGCTGAGGCGAGACAGGCCGCCGTGTGGCAGTATTTT. This sequence encodes CASSLAEARQAAVWQYF.